Each of the 2 T cell receptor beta chains below was sequenced from the same sample in a study of T cell responses to AZD1222 COVID-19 vaccine. Method: immunoSEQ multiplex PCR; TCRdb's copy keeps in-frame clones and lacks some. The data show around 270,000 clones, 90% to 95% seen once. The sequences come from peripheral blood, collected 28 days after the second AZD1222 dose. The receptor source for this set is an adult who received the AZD1222 COVID-19 vaccine.

The chain uses TRBV6-2 or TRBV6-3 and TRBJ2-2; tentative D call: TRBD1 (6 bases). Trimming left V 4 bases short and J 7 bases short, with 16 bases between. Germline V CDR1 and CDR2: MNHEY, SVGEGT. This CDR3 has 15 amino acids. The CDR3 region is CASSFSTGKGGELFF. The CDR3 coding sequence is TGTGCCAGCAGTTTTTCCACAGGGAAAGGCGGGGAGCTGTTTTTT.

The chain employs TRBV28 and TRBJ2-1, with no clear D. The germline gives CDR1 MDHEN, CDR2 SYDVKM. Between the trimmed V and J ends, which lost 2 bases and 3 bases, there was a span of 5 bases. The CDR3 has 13 amino acids. CDR3 loop: CASSLGRYNEQFF. The DNA for the CDR3 is TGTGCCAGCAGTTTAGGCCGCTACAATGAGCAGTTCTTC.